This T cell receptor (beta chain) was identified during a study of cytotoxic CD8 clonotypes in ibrutinib-treated CLL. Study background: Patients: fewer than 12 relapsed/refractory, roughly 15 treatment-naive, approximately 18 IGHV unmutated. Outcomes included approximately 24 partial and 2 complete responses; after median around 5.5 years, approximately 14 stayed remitted and approximately 12 progressed. Once treatment had gone on for a median of around eleven months, range 6 to 36, response samples were drawn.

Germline V gives CDR1 SGHDT, CDR2 YYEEEE. The CDR3 extends over 12 amino acids. Trimming removed 4 bases from V and 5 bases from J, with 9 bases in between. Here immunoSEQ multiplex PCR was the method, and the copy in TCRdb shows in-frame clones only, minus some. The table records around 330,000 clones, roughly 67% of them present only once. TCR beta libraries used around 2 micrograms of DNA from cryopreserved PBMCs. This clonotype originated in a human donor with chronic lymphocytic leukemia. Source: PBMCs, taken after 36 months of ibrutinib treatment. This chain uses TRBV5-6 with TRBJ2-5, with D unresolved. In nucleotides, the CDR3 is TGTGCCAGCAGCCCAGACTGGGAGACCCAGTACTTC. It translates to CASSPDWETQYF.